Listed below are T cell receptor beta chains from one sample, sequenced in a study of response to subunit inactivated influenza vaccine. TCRdb re-derived calls from the RT-PCR reads in MiXCR, one entry per CDR3 protein. The repertoire includes roughly 700,000 distinct CDR3 sequences, about 15% of them detected once, and around 7% sits in the top ten. The sequenced sample was PBMCs from blood, obtained less than 15 days before vaccination. The receptors originated from a middle-aged man who received an inactivated influenza vaccine. Both conserved end residues are part of each CDR3. Each record gives: V gene, J gene, D gene, clone size, CDR3 DNA, CDR3 protein. The D gene is left open where the match is weak. Rows may omit the clone size; those that give it use once, few, many or a size class.

TRBV10-2	TRBJ2-2	TRBD1	-	TGCGCCAGCAGTGATGGGACAGGGGGTTTAACCGGGGAGCTGTTTTTT	CASSDGTGGLTGELFF
TRBV9	TRBJ2-2	-	-	TGTGCCAGCAGCACGACAGGGAGGAGCACCGGGGAGCTGTTTTTT	CASSTTGRSTGELFF
TRBV5-6	TRBJ1-2	TRBD1	few	TGTGCCAGCAGCCTGGACAGGTCTTACTATGGCTACACCTTC	CASSLDRSYYGYTF
TRBV7-2	TRBJ2-1	TRBD1	few	TGTGCCAGCAGCTTAGCCTTCGGGACAGGGGGCGCTTTTGGAGAGCAGTTCTTC	CASSLAFGTGGAFGEQFF
TRBV4-1	TRBJ1-5	-	-	TGCGCCAGCAGCCAAGATTCGGCAGTCTCGTATAGCAATCAGCCCCAGCATTTT	CASSQDSAVSYSNQPQHF
TRBV12-3/TRBV12-4	TRBJ1-5	-	many	TGCGCCAGCAGCTTGCCTGGTCCGAATCAGCCCCAGCATTTT	CASSLPGPNQPQHF
TRBV6-2/TRBV6-3	TRBJ2-5	-	few	TGTGCCAGCAGTACGATACAAGAGACCCAGTACTTC	CASSTIQETQYF
TRBV28	TRBJ2-5	-	-	TGTGCCAGCAGTCCCCCTCTAGGGGGAAGGGAGACCCAGTACTTC	CASSPPLGGRETQYF
TRBV12-3/TRBV12-4	TRBJ2-1	TRBD2	many	TGTGCCAGCAGTTCATTTAAGGGTAGCGGGGGGGCGGCTGAGCAGTTCTTC	CASSSFKGSGGAAEQFF
TRBV20-1	TRBJ2-7	TRBD2	-	TGCAGTGCTAGAGATGCTAGCGGGAGGGCCACTAACTACTTC	CSARDASGRATNYF
TRBV6-1	TRBJ2-1	-	-	TGTGCCAGCACGCAGCAGGGACCGTACAATGAGCAGTTCTTC	CASTQQGPYNEQFF
TRBV4-2	TRBJ2-2	-	-	TGTGCCAGCAGCCGGAACAGGGACACCGGGGAGCTGTTTTTT	CASSRNRDTGELFF
TRBV18	TRBJ2-5	-	many	TGTGCCAGCAGCCCCAAAGAGACCCAGTACTTC	CASSPKETQYF
TRBV6-1	TRBJ1-4	-	-	TGTGCCAGCAGATTGGAACCGTGGGTGGCTGGAGAAAAACTGTTTTTT	CASRLEPWVAGEKLFF
TRBV5-6	TRBJ2-1	-	few	TGTGCCAGCAGCTTGACAGTAAACGGCAGGGTTGCCAATGAGCAGTTCTTC	CASSLTVNGRVANEQFF
TRBV12-3/TRBV12-4	TRBJ2-1	-	many	TGTGCCAGCAGTCCCGCAGGTGAGCAGTTCTTC	CASSPAGEQFF
TRBV6-2/TRBV6-3	TRBJ2-1	TRBD2	few	TGTGCCAGCAGAACGAGACTAGCGGGAGTGTCGTCCTTTTACAATGAGCAGTTCTTC	CASRTRLAGVSSFYNEQFF
TRBV5-6	TRBJ2-1	TRBD2	-	TGTGCCAGCAGCTTGCTTAGCGGGAGGGCCGGTGAGCAGTTCTTC	CASSLLSGRAGEQFF
TRBV27	TRBJ1-4	-	-	TGTGCCAGCAGTCCGGCCTGGACGGCGGTGGGGGAAAAACTGTTTTTT	CASSPAWTAVGEKLFF
TRBV20-1	TRBJ1-2	-	-	TGCAGTGCTGCAATCAGGCCCTATGGCTACACCTTC	CSAAIRPYGYTF
TRBV12-3/TRBV12-4	TRBJ2-7	TRBD1	few	TGTGCCAGCAGTTTGGCGGGACAGGGATTAGAGCAGTACTTC	CASSLAGQGLEQYF
TRBV4-2	TRBJ2-2	TRBD2	-	TGTGCCAGCAGCCAAAATAGCGGGGAGAACACCGGGGAGCTGTTTTTT	CASSQNSGENTGELFF
TRBV11-1	TRBJ1-1	-	many	TGTGCCAGCAGCTTAGGAAGGGTTTTTCCCCCATCTCCCCCAACTGAAGCTTTCTTT	CASSLGRVFPPSPPTEAFF
TRBV5-1	TRBJ2-1	TRBD1	few	TGCGCCAGCAGCTGGACCGGGACAGGGGAAGATGAGCAGTTCTTC	CASSWTGTGEDEQFF
TRBV12-5	TRBJ2-1	-	few	TGTGCTAGTGGTTTGGTCTCGGGGAACGAGCAGTTCTTC	CASGLVSGNEQFF
TRBV7-9	TRBJ2-5	-	-	TGTGCCAGCAGCTTAGGTTTGGGAAGCCAAGAGACCCAGTACTTC	CASSLGLGSQETQYF
TRBV11-2	TRBJ2-3	TRBD2	-	TGTGCCAGCAGTTTGGGACTAGCGGGGGGGCAAGATACGCAGTATTTT	CASSLGLAGGQDTQYF
TRBV27	TRBJ2-3	-	-	TGTGCCAGCAGTTCCTTAGCGGAACTAAATCCAGATACGCAGTATTTT	CASSSLAELNPDTQYF
TRBV3-1	TRBJ2-5	-	-	TGTGCCAGCAGCCACCAGTTGCAGACCCAGTACTTC	CASSHQLQTQYF
TRBV4-3	TRBJ2-3	-	-	TGCGCCAGCAGCCAAGACATGGGGTCGGCGCAGTATTTT	CASSQDMGSAQYF
TRBV29-1	TRBJ1-1	-	many	TGCAGCGTTGAAGGGGGGGAGAACACTGAAGCTTTCTTT	CSVEGGENTEAFF
TRBV20-1	TRBJ2-7	TRBD2	few	TGCAGTGCTAACCGACTAGCGGGAGGCTCCTACGAGCAGTACTTC	CSANRLAGGSYEQYF
TRBV5-5	TRBJ1-1	-	few	TGTGCCAGCAGCTTGGGGTCAGGGTGGACTGAAGCTTTCTTT	CASSLGSGWTEAFF
TRBV24-1	TRBJ2-2	-	few	TGTGCCACCAGTGAGGGCCGGGACACCGGGGAGCTGTTTTTT	CATSEGRDTGELFF
TRBV28	TRBJ1-5	-	few	TGTGCCAGCAGACCCACAGGGTCAAGGCAGCCCCAGCATTTT	CASRPTGSRQPQHF
TRBV25-1	TRBJ1-2	-	-	TGTGCCAGCAGTGGGAGCAGAGTCTTATATGGCTACACCTTC	CASSGSRVLYGYTF
TRBV11-2	TRBJ1-2	TRBD1	few	TGTGCCAGCAGCGGGGGCATCAGGGGGTTAGTCTATGGCTACACCTTC	CASSGGIRGLVYGYTF
TRBV5-1	TRBJ1-6	-	few	TGCGCCAGCAGCTTGGCGGATGACTCACCCCTCCACTTT	CASSLADDSPLHF
TRBV5-1	TRBJ1-1	-	few	TGCGCCAGCAGCTTTGTATCGAGTACCACTGAAGCTTTCTTT	CASSFVSSTTEAFF
TRBV7-2	TRBJ2-5	-	few	TGTGCCAGCAGACCTACTGGGGGTGGGGAGACCCAGTACTTC	CASRPTGGGETQYF
TRBV29-1	TRBJ2-7	-	few	TGCAGCGTTGAAGAATCGGGGGGCGAGACATACGAGCAGTACTTC	CSVEESGGETYEQYF
TRBV28	TRBJ2-7	-	many	TGTGCCAGCAGTCCCTCGGGGGCCTACGAGCAGTACTTC	CASSPSGAYEQYF
TRBV20-1	TRBJ2-1	TRBD2	-	TGCAGTGCTAGAGATCGGCGGGAGACCTACAATGAGCAGTTCTTC	CSARDRRETYNEQFF
TRBV27	TRBJ2-2	TRBD1	few	TGTGCCAGCAGTGCGGACAGGGCAACCGGGGAGCTGTTTTTT	CASSADRATGELFF
TRBV12-3/TRBV12-4	TRBJ2-5	TRBD2	few	TGTGCCAGCAAAAAGCGGGGAAACCAAGAGACCCAGTACTTC	CASKKRGNQETQYF
TRBV12-3/TRBV12-4	TRBJ1-2	-	-	TGTGCCAGCAGCGCAGACGGCCTGGGCGCGGGCTTCACCTTC	CASSADGLGAGFTF
TRBV5-1	TRBJ2-2	-	-	TGCGCCAGCAGCTTGGCGGCAGGGACGTACGCCGGGGAGCTGTTTTTT	CASSLAAGTYAGELFF
TRBV5-1	TRBJ2-1	TRBD1	-	TGCGCCAGCAGCTTGGAGCAGGGGGCGGCTAAACTTTACAATGAGCAGTTCTTC	CASSLEQGAAKLYNEQFF
TRBV5-1	TRBJ2-7	-	few	TGCGCCAGCAGACCAGGGGCGGCTGACTTCTACGAGCAGTACTTC	CASRPGAADFYEQYF
TRBV27	TRBJ1-1	-	many	TGTGCCAGCAGTTTATCTTGGACCCACACTGAAGCTTTCTTT	CASSLSWTHTEAFF